This T cell receptor (beta chain) was identified in a study of PD-1 blockade in classical Hodgkin lymphoma. General observations from the study: Differences between repertoires have undefined causes, possibly disease activity or prior therapy. Reported findings placed baseline TCR diversity lower in newly diagnosed patients (compared with healthy donors).

Only in-frame clones appear in the TCRdb table, and some are missing; sequencing was by immunoSEQ multiplex PCR. Here the sample spans 17,000 or so clones, 87% being singletons. Time point indicated: newly diagnosed, previously untreated cHL patient sample. Acting as the comparison were PBMCs from newly diagnosed, untreated classical Hodgkin lymphoma. As regards this clone: Its antigen remains unknown.

V was pared by 4 bases and J by 2 bases, with 15 bases between. Germline CDR1 and CDR2: SGDLS and YYNGEE. This CDR3 has 15 amino acids. V usage is TRBV9 and J usage is TRBJ2-5; D might be TRBD2 (5 bases). The specimen sequenced was peripheral blood mononuclear cells (PBMCs). The sequence was collected from a human donor with classical Hodgkin lymphoma. The DNA for the CDR3 is TGTGCCAGCAGCAGAGCGCGGGCGTCGCAAGAGACCCAGTACTTC. Its translation is CASSRARASQETQYF.